The 23 T cell receptor beta chains below all came from one sample that was sequenced in a study of CD8+CD57+ T cells in acquired aplastic anemia. Sequencing was done on patients that had shown CD8+CD57+ cell expansion by flow cytometry. Investigators profiled TCR beta VDJ and CDR3 from genomic DNA template. One entry per CDR3 protein, called by TCRdb with MiXCR from the reads. The sample comprises some 200,000 distinct CDR3 sequences, 48% of which are singletons, and 8.5% to 10% rests with the top ten. The specimen sequenced was sorted CD4+, CD8+, or CD8+CD57+ T cells (not recorded which) from PBMCs. The receptors were gathered from a human donor with aplastic anemia.

This clonotype showed up many times. The rearrangement links TRBV20-1 to TRBJ1-5; D gene ambiguous. Trimming removed 6 bases at V and 2 bases at J, with 8 bases between. The CDR3 contains 12 residues. Germline V CDR1 and CDR2: DFQATT, SNEGSKA (reference sequence). The CDR3 loop is CSAGEGNQPQHF. The CDR3 nucleotides are TGCAGTGCCGGCGAGGGCAATCAGCCCCAGCATTTT.

This chain links TRBV29-1 with TRBJ2-7, with D possibly TRBD2 on 6 matching bases. The length of the CDR3 is 16 residues. V lost 5 bases and J 2 bases, leaving 22 bases between the germline ends. Germline lookup yields CDR1 SQVTM and CDR2 ANQGSEA. CDR3 sequence: CSVLVNRDSRTYEQYF. The CDR3 DNA reads as TGCAGCGTTCTCGTTAATCGGGACTCACGCACCTACGAGCAGTACTTC.

The table lists this clonotype with many counts. The V gene is TRBV12-3 or TRBV12-4, the J gene TRBJ1-1; perhaps TRBD1 as D (5 bases). Trimming took 3 bases from V and 3 from J, leaving 8 bases between them. CDR3 size: 13 residues. The CDR3 is CASSLLGDTEAFF. DNA of the CDR3: TGTGCCAGCAGTTTGCTGGGGGACACTGAAGCTTTCTTT.

The count of this clonotype is one. The chain links TRBV19 to TRBJ1-2; 8 nucleotides agree with TRBD1. This CDR3 is built from 14 residues. Germline V gene sequence: CDR1 LNHDA, CDR2 SQIVND (reference sequence). Unmatched junction bases numbered 5, after V lost 6 bases and J lost 2 bases. The DNA for the CDR3 is TGTGCCAGTAGCCAGGGGGCTTCGAACTATGGCTACACCTTC. It encodes CASSQGASNYGYTF.

This clonotype was seen many times. The J gene is TRBJ1-1, the V gene TRBV7-2; D remains unclear. This CDR3 is built from 13 residues. V dropped 3 bases and J dropped 8 bases, with 13 bases sitting between them. From germline, CDR1 is SGHTA and CDR2 FQGNSA. The CDR3 region is CASSFIPVTEAFF. CDR3 coding DNA: TGTGCCAGCAGCTTTATTCCGGTTACCGAAGCTTTCTTT.

Concerning this clonotype: The junction departs from germline at one end; a sequencing error may be responsible. The CDR3 coding sequence is TGCGCCAGTAGGGGGACAGGCGGGGCCGAGCAGTTCTTC. It specifies CASRGTGGAEQFF. The rearrangement links TRBV19 to TRBJ2-1; 8 bases map to TRBD1. There are 13 residues in the CDR3. CDR1 is LNHDA, CDR2 SQIVND, per germline (reference sequence).

This clonotype was detected many times. Here the CDR3 reads CASSPLLPGANVLTF. For the CDR3, the DNA is TGCGCCAGCAGCCCCCTGCTCCCTGGGGCCAACGTCCTGACTTTC. This chain links TRBV4-1 with TRBJ2-6; D is ambiguous. Germline assignment: CDR1 MGHRA and CDR2 YSYEKL. V was trimmed by 4 bases and J by 2 bases, leaving 9 bases between them. The CDR3 has 15 residues.

This clonotype was detected only a few times. J is TRBJ2-1 and V is TRBV7-3, with 16 bases that match TRBD2. Germline assignment: CDR1 SGHTA and CDR2 FQGTGA. With V trimmed by 3 bases and J by 3 bases, 8 bases remained unmatched. The CDR3 contains 19 residues. CDR3 loop: CASSLTGLAGGPRYNEQFF. In DNA, the CDR3 is TGTGCCAGCAGCTTGACGGGACTAGCGGGAGGGCCGCGCTACAATGAGCAGTTCTTC.

V is TRBV2 and J is TRBJ2-7, with D hard to call. Between the trimmed V and J ends, which lost 9 bases and 7 bases, there was a span of 16 bases. The CDR3 is 12 residues long. Germline CDR1 is SNHLY and CDR2 is FYNNEI. The CDR3, as DNA: TGTGCCAGTTTCCTTATAGCCCGGGAGCAGTACTTC. Residues: CASFLIAREQYF.

This clonotype was seen repeatedly, ten times or more. CDR3 DNA sequence: TGTGCCAGCAGCTTAAAGAACGAGCAGTACTTC. Translation: CASSLKNEQYF. V gene TRBV11-3 combines with J gene TRBJ2-7; D not resolved. The CDR3 spans 11 residues. Trimming took 2 bases from V and 5 from J, leaving 4 bases between them. The V gene's germline CDR1 is SGHNT and CDR2 YENEEA.

The table lists this clonotype with many counts. The V and J genes are TRBV11-3 and TRBJ1-2; TRBD1 is a possible D gene (6 bases). V was trimmed by 1 base and J by 11 bases, leaving 11 bases between them. CDR1 is SGHNT and CDR2 is YENEEA in the germline V gene. The length of the CDR3 is 12 residues. CDR3 sequence: CASSLAGEGYTF. CDR3 nucleotides: TGTGCCAGCAGCTTAGCAGGGGAGGGATACACCTTC.

The chain combines TRBV4-2 with TRBJ2-5; the D is unclear. CDR3 length: 14 residues. Germline assignment: CDR1 LGHNA and CDR2 YNFKEQ. V shed 5 bases and J shed 5 bases, with 15 bases lying between them. Here the CDR3 DNA reads TGTGCCAGCAGCTTGGACGTAGGAAAGGAGACCCAGTACTTC. Its translation: CASSLDVGKETQYF.

The chain recombines TRBV29-1 with TRBJ2-1; D not certain. Trimming removed 8 bases at V and 0 bases at J, with 11 bases between. Germline V lookup: CDR1 SQVTM, CDR2 ANQGSEA. CDR3 length: 13 amino acids. The CDR3 DNA follows: TGCAGCTCCCAAGGATCCTCCTACAATGAGCAGTTCTTC. It is translated as CSSQGSSYNEQFF.

This clonotype was counted many times. This rearrangement joins TRBV4-1 to TRBJ2-2; a weak D match, TRBD2 (5 bases). V was pared by 0 bases and J by 3 bases, with 14 bases between. This CDR3 has 17 amino acids. CDR1 and CDR2 (germline): MGHRA, YSYEKL. The CDR3 is CASSQDTSRGYTGELFF. Written as DNA, the CDR3 is TGCGCCAGCAGCCAAGATACCTCCAGAGGGTACACCGGGGAGCTGTTTTTT.

This chain links TRBV19 with TRBJ1-2; 7 positions match TRBD1. Germline V gene lookup returns CDR1 LNHDA and CDR2 SQIVND (reference sequence). The CDR3 is 17 residues long. V gave up 4 bases and J gave up 2 bases; unmatched junction bases: 13. CDR3 in DNA: TGTGCCAGTAGTAGAAAATATTCGGGACAGCTGAACTATGGCTACACCTTC. Its protein is CASSRKYSGQLNYGYTF.

The genes are TRBV19 and TRBJ2-6; perhaps TRBD1 as D (5 bases). The V end was cut by 5 bases, the J end by 5 bases, with 10 bases between. Germline lookup yields CDR1 LNHDA and CDR2 SQIVND (reference sequence). The length of the CDR3 is 14 residues. Here the CDR3 DNA reads TGTGCCAGTAGTTACCAGGGTCGGGCCAACGTCCTGACTTTC. This codes for CASSYQGRANVLTF.

The V call is TRBV20-1, the J call TRBJ2-7, with 9 nucleotides matching TRBD1. There are 11 residues in the CDR3. CDR1 DFQATT and CDR2 SNEGSKA come from the germline V gene (reference sequence). The V gene end was trimmed by 6 bases and the J gene end by 9 bases; junction bases not matched to a gene: 6. CDR3 region: CSAQQGARQYF. The CDR3 coding sequence is TGCAGTGCCCAACAGGGGGCGCGGCAGTACTTC.

This clonotype was seen repeatedly, ten times or more. The chain has TRBV19 and TRBJ2-1; 9 nucleotides agree with TRBD1. CDR1 is LNHDA and CDR2 is SQIVND in the germline V gene (reference sequence). The CDR3 has 14 amino acids. Trimming cost V 6 bases and J 8 bases; bases outside gene matches: 8. Here the CDR3 reads CASREGQGWYEQFF. DNA for the CDR3: TGTGCCAGTAGAGAGGGACAGGGTTGGTATGAGCAGTTCTTC.

Comments on this clonotype: The conserved phenylalanine or tryptophan normally closing the CDR3 is absent here, so this likely arose from a read error. The V call is TRBV3-1, the J call TRBJ2-5, with a possible D match to TRBD1 (6 bases). V was shortened by 1 base and J by 5 bases, with 17 bases between the two germline ends. The CDR3 is 16 amino acids. Germline V gene data show CDR1 as LGHDT and CDR2 as YNNKEL (reference sequence). In DNA, the CDR3 is TGTGCCAGCAGCCAAGGGGACACGCCTACTGGGGAGACCCAGTACTCC. Its protein is CASSQGDTPTGETQYS.

This chain joins TRBV9 and TRBJ1-2; TRBD1 matches 10 bases. Germline V gene data show CDR1 as SGDLS and CDR2 as YYNGEE. This CDR3 contains 16 residues. V gave up 0 bases and J gave up 2 bases; unmatched junction bases: 4. The CDR3 DNA sequence: TGTGCCAGCAGCGTAGCTACGGGACAGGGGAACTATGGCTACACCTTC. Translating gives CASSVATGQGNYGYTF.

As regards this clonotype: One junction end does not reproduce the germline sequence, and a read error may be involved. The chain recombines TRBV20-1 with TRBJ2-1, with D tentatively TRBD2 (6 bases). The CDR3 runs 12 residues. Per the germline V gene, CDR1 is DFQATT and CDR2 is SNEGSKA (reference sequence). This CDR3 reads CSASLAGGIAYF. CDR3 coding DNA: TGCAGTGCTAGCCTAGCTGGGGGGATCGCTTACTTC.

This clonotype has at least ten counts. The chain carries TRBV4-3 and TRBJ2-7; 7 nucleotides align to TRBD1. The length of the CDR3 is 13 residues. J was trimmed by 3 bases and V by 3 bases; bases with no gene match: 2. Germline lookup yields CDR1 LGHNA and CDR2 YSLEER. CDR3 in amino acids: CASSQTGYYEQYF. CDR3 in DNA: TGCGCCAGCAGCCAGACAGGGTACTACGAGCAGTACTTC.

In this sample, this clonotype turned up many times. The CDR3 sequence: CASSSRRFMVAFF. Here the CDR3 DNA reads TGTGCCAGCAGCTCCCGCAGGTTTATGGTAGCTTTCTTT. This chain uses TRBV6-5 with TRBJ1-1, with unresolved D. The length of the CDR3 is 13 residues. V shed 6 bases and J shed 10 bases, with 18 bases lying between them. Per germline, CDR1 MNHEY and CDR2 SVGAGI.